The 6 T cell receptor beta chains below were found in one sample sequenced in a study of T cells in Graves' hyperthyroidism and ophthalmopathy. Amplified TCR beta CDR3 regions came from RNA transcripts. First-round RT-PCR with HTBI primers amplified the TCR CDR3 region. TCRdb reprocessed the multiplex PCR reads with MiXCR, giving one entry per CDR3 protein. The table includes roughly 500,000 distinct CDR3 sequences, around 46% detected once. Sequencing was performed on peripheral blood or thyroid tissue (not recorded which). These receptors were collected from an adult woman with Graves' disease, either hyperthyroidism or ophthalmopathy (not recorded which).

This clonotype was counted ten times or more. The rearrangement links TRBV20-1 to TRBJ2-2; 9 positions agree with TRBD1. The CDR3 spans 15 residues. Germline loops: CDR1 DFQATT, CDR2 SNEGSKA (reference sequence). The V gene end was trimmed by 6 bases and the J gene end by 2 bases; junction bases not matched to a gene: 7. Here the CDR3 DNA reads TGCAGTGCCCGGAAACAGGGGGCCAACACCGGGGAGCTGTTTTTT. Translation: CSARKQGANTGELFF.

This sequence joins TRBV7-2 and TRBJ1-5; D remains unclear. The CDR3 covers 14 residues. CDR1 is SGHTA and CDR2 is FQGNSA in the germline V gene. With 4 bases removed from V and 2 bases from J, the gap between germline ends came to 9 bases. This CDR3 reads CASSYPGGNQPQHF. CDR3 nucleotide sequence: TGTGCCAGCAGCTACCCGGGTGGCAATCAGCCCCAGCATTTT.

This chain joins TRBV5-1 and TRBJ2-7, with 8 bases lining up with TRBD2. The CDR3 covers 14 residues. From germline, CDR1 is SGHRS and CDR2 YFSETQ. V lost 6 bases to trimming and J lost 5 bases; unmatched junction nucleotides: 10. The chain's CDR3 is CASTLRAGVHEQYF. The DNA of the CDR3 is TGCGCCAGCACCCTAAGAGCGGGAGTGCACGAGCAGTACTTC.

This clonotype was observed many times. The chain uses TRBV5-6 and TRBJ2-5; D gene unclear. Trimming cost V 0 bases and J 1 base, with 13 bases left between them. CDR1 and CDR2 (germline): SGHDT, YYEEEE. This CDR3 is 16 amino acids long. CDR3: CASSLAWREFQETQYF. For the CDR3, the DNA is TGTGCCAGCAGCTTGGCTTGGCGAGAATTCCAAGAGACCCAGTACTTC.

J is TRBJ1-5 and V is TRBV10-1; 7 bases align to TRBD1. The V gene's germline CDR1 is WNHNN and CDR2 SYGVQD (reference sequence). V shed 4 bases and J 1 base; nucleotides not matched to a gene: 4. The CDR3 runs to 15 residues. CDR3: CASSGTGVSNQPQHF. Here the CDR3 DNA reads TGCGCCAGCAGTGGCACAGGGGTGAGCAATCAGCCCCAGCATTTT.

The chain employs TRBV15 and TRBJ2-5, with 11 nucleotides matching TRBD2. Losses at the gene ends were 3 bases for V and 5 bases for J; bases not matched to a gene: 8. There are 16 residues in the CDR3. Germline lookup yields CDR1 LNHNV and CDR2 YYDKDF (reference sequence). DNA for the CDR3: TGTGCCACCAGCAGGGTTAGCGGGAGGGCCAGCGAGACCCAGTACTTC. This codes for CATSRVSGRASETQYF. The full variable domain, with the rest looked up from reference TRBV15 and TRBJ2-5, is DAMVIQNPRYQVTQFGKPVTLSCSQTLNHNVMYWYQQKSSQAPKLLFHYYDKDFNNEADTPDNFQSRRPNTSFCFLDIRSPGLGDTAMYLCATSRVSGRASETQYFGPGTRLLVL.